The 10 T cell receptor beta chains reported below all come from one sample, sequenced in a study of T cell repertoires in aging, cancer and after chemotherapy. Rearranged V-D-J TRB sequences were amplified with a mixed TRB-A/B primer pool. TCRdb analysed the multiplex PCR reads with MiXCR anew, one entry per CDR3 protein. The sample has about 11,000 distinct CDR3 sequences; less than 55% are singletons. TCR beta rearrangements were amplified from peripheral blood genomic DNA. What was sequenced was blood. The receptors were gathered from a human donor in good health.

Remarks on this clonotype: The junction departs from germline at one end; a sequencing error may be responsible. The CDR3 sequence: CASSSLTGGGFDLYNEQFF. CDR3 in DNA: TGCGCCAGCAGCTCGCTCACTGGGGGGGGCTTCGACCTCTACAATGAGCAGTTCTTC. The rearrangement uses TRBV5-6 and TRBJ2-1; TRBD2 is a possible D gene (7 bases). CDR1 SGHDT and CDR2 YYEEEE come from the germline V gene. CDR3 length: 19 amino acids.

V and J are TRBV13 and TRBJ2-7, with 9 bases that match TRBD2. The CDR3 covers 15 residues. Germline V gene lookup returns CDR1 PRHDT and CDR2 FYEKMQ (reference sequence). Trimming cost V 4 bases and J 0 bases; bases outside gene matches: 4. In DNA, the CDR3 is TGTGCCAGCAGCTCCGGACTAGCGTCCTCCTACGAGCAGTACTTC. Translation: CASSSGLASSYEQYF.

The V and J genes are TRBV20-1 and TRBJ1-2; D remains unclear. CDR3 size: 12 residues. Trimming removed 6 bases from V and 2 bases from J, with 10 bases in between. Germline values: CDR1 DFQATT, CDR2 SNEGSKA (reference sequence). The CDR3 nucleotides are TGCAGTGCCAGGACCGGGAACTATGGCTACACCTTC. Its protein is CSARTGNYGYTF.

This chain connects TRBV19 to TRBJ2-7; a possible D gene is TRBD1 (6 bases). The V gene lost 7 bases and the J gene lost 1 base, with 17 bases spanning the gap. Germline values: CDR1 LNHDA, CDR2 SQIVND (reference sequence). This CDR3 region has 15 residues. CDR3 region: CASTRTGTDSYEQYF. Here the CDR3 DNA reads TGTGCCAGTACCCGCACAGGGACCGATTCCTACGAGCAGTACTTC.

This clonotype was seen a few times. V is TRBV6-5 and J is TRBJ2-7; no clear D gene. The CDR3 has 12 residues. Germline V gives CDR1 MNHEY, CDR2 SVGAGI. V was cut by 7 bases and J by 4 bases, with 11 bases left in between. CDR3 sequence: CASTNMGYEQYF. The CDR3 bases are TGTGCCAGCACCAACATGGGGTACGAGCAGTACTTC.

V gene TRBV4-3 combines with J gene TRBJ2-3; 9 bases line up with TRBD2. This CDR3 comprises 14 residues. The germline V gene has CDR1 LGHNA and CDR2 YSLEER. Unmatched junction bases numbered 5, after V lost 5 bases and J lost 5 bases. CDR3 in DNA: TGCGCCAGCAGCTATAGCGGGAGTGAAGATACGCAGTATTTT. It encodes CASSYSGSEDTQYF.

This clonotype occurred a few times. The chain recombines TRBV7-2 with TRBJ2-5; possible D gene TRBD2, 5 bases. The germline V gene has CDR1 SGHTA and CDR2 FQGNSA. Trimming shortened V by 5 bases and J by 2 bases, and 6 bases separated the two germline ends. This CDR3 spans 12 amino acids. The chain's CDR3 is CASSRGQETQYF. The CDR3 DNA is TGTGCCAGCAGCCGGGGACAAGAGACCCAGTACTTC.

This clonotype was seen more than once but under ten times. The V and J genes are TRBV4-1 and TRBJ2-7; D may correspond to TRBD1 or TRBD2 (5 bases each). Germline V gene lookup returns CDR1 MGHRA and CDR2 YSYEKL. Deletions cut 3 bases from V and 0 bases from J, with 6 bases between. This CDR3 comprises 13 residues. The CDR3 reads CASSHGASYEQYF. Written as DNA, the CDR3 is TGCGCCAGCAGCCACGGGGCCTCCTACGAGCAGTACTTC.

The CDR3 bases are TGTGCCAGCAGTATCCTCCTCACCGGGACTAGCGGGAGAGACTACGAGCAGTACTTC. Its translation: CASSILLTGTSGRDYEQYF. The chain employs TRBV28 and TRBJ2-7; 14 bases match TRBD2. The V segment lost 5 bases and the J segment 3 bases; nucleotides outside the gene matches: 15. The CDR3 sequence is 19 residues long. CDR1 and CDR2 (germline): MDHEN, SYDVKM.

V gene TRBV7-9 combines with J gene TRBJ2-1, with D perhaps matching TRBD1 (6 bases). V shed 4 bases and J shed 7 bases, with 14 bases lying between them. Germline lookup yields CDR1 SEHNR and CDR2 FQNEAQ (reference sequence). The CDR3 length is 14 residues. CDR3 amino acids: CASSYGGGPNEQFF. The CDR3 DNA sequence: TGTGCCAGCAGCTACGGTGGGGGCCCAAATGAGCAGTTCTTC.